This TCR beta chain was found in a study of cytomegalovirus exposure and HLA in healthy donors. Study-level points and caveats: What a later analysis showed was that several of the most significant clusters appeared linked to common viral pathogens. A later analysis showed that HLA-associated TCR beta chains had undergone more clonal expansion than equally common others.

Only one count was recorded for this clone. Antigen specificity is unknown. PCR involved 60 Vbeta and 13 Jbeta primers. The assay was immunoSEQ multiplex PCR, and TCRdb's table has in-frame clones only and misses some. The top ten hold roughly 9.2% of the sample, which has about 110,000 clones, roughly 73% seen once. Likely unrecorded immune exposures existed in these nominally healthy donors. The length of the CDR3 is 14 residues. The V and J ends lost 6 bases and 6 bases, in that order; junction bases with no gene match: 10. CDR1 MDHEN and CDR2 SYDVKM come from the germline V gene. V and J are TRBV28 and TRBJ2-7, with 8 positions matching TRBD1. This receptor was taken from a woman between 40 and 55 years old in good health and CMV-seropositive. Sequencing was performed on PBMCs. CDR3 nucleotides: TGTGCCAGCAGCCTCCTGGACAGGGAAACCGAGCAGTACTTC. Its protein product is CASSLLDRETEQYF.